The 19 T cell receptor beta chains given below trace back to one sample, sequenced in a study of early T cells in non-severe SARS-CoV-2 infection. In TCRdb, the 5' RACE reads were re-called with MiXCR into one record per CDR3 protein. The table records 69,000 or so distinct CDR3 sequences, 9.5% of them present only once. Sequencing was carried out using whole blood. These receptors originate from an adult who was a healthcare worker with PCR-confirmed SARS-CoV-2 infection or an uninfected control (not recorded which).

This clonotype was picked up a small number of times. The chain recombines TRBV7-9 with TRBJ1-2; D gene uncertain. Germline CDR1 and CDR2: SEHNR and FQNEAQ (reference sequence). The CDR3 is made up of 13 amino acids. Trimming removed 0 bases from V and 8 bases from J, with 10 bases in between. The chain's CDR3 is CASSLAGPEGYTF. DNA for the CDR3: TGTGCCAGCAGCTTAGCAGGGCCAGAAGGCTACACCTTC.

This clonotype has a count of ten or more. The J gene is TRBJ1-3, the V gene TRBV13, with D unresolved. CDR3 length: 13 residues. The germline gives CDR1 PRHDT, CDR2 FYEKMQ (reference sequence). V was cut by 6 bases and J by 4 bases, with 10 bases left in between. CDR3 DNA: TGTGCCAGCAGGCTTCAAGGGGGAAACACCATATATTTT. As protein: CASRLQGGNTIYF.

A few counts support this clonotype. The chain recombines TRBV4-3 with TRBJ2-7; 7 nucleotides match TRBD2. The CDR3 has 15 amino acids. The ends lost 0 bases at V and 2 bases at J; junction bases unmatched: 4. From germline, CDR1 is LGHNA and CDR2 YSLEER. The chain's CDR3 is CASSQDRAGAYEQYF. Here the CDR3 DNA reads TGCGCCAGCAGCCAAGATCGGGCGGGGGCCTACGAGCAGTACTTC.

This clonotype was detected only a few times. The V and J genes are TRBV12-3 or TRBV12-4 and TRBJ2-7; no definite D call. This CDR3 has 12 residues. V shed 4 bases and J shed 3 bases, with 7 bases lying between them. DNA of the CDR3: TGTGCCAGCAGTTCAGTAGGCTACGAGCAGTACTTC. Protein product: CASSSVGYEQYF.

This clonotype was seen a handful of times. The chain has TRBV29-1 and TRBJ2-3, with D perhaps matching TRBD1 (7 bases). CDR3 length equals 15 residues. V lost 2 bases, J lost 3 bases, and 15 bases lay in between. Per germline, CDR1 SQVTM and CDR2 ANQGSEA. CDR3 sequence reads: CSVESARGATDTQYF. The DNA for the CDR3 is TGCAGCGTTGAATCTGCCAGGGGGGCTACAGATACGCAGTATTTT.

This clonotype showed up just a few times. The chain is built from TRBV10-3 and TRBJ2-3; TRBD2 aligns across 11 bases. The CDR3 spans 15 residues. The V segment lost 5 bases and the J segment 4 bases; nucleotides outside the gene matches: 5. CDR1 ENHRY and CDR2 SYGVKD come from the germline V gene. The CDR3 nucleotides are TGTGCCATCAGTTCGGTAGCGGGGGGGGCAGATACGCAGTATTTT. Its translation is CAISSVAGGADTQYF.

This chain links TRBV2 with TRBJ1-1, with D hard to call. The CDR3 is 14 amino acids. Trimming shortened V by 10 bases and J by 0 bases, and 15 bases separated the two germline ends. Germline V gene lookup returns CDR1 SNHLY and CDR2 FYNNEI. In nucleotides, the CDR3 is TGTGCCACCCGAATAGTCCGGATGAACACTGAAGCTTTCTTT. Protein: CATRIVRMNTEAFF.

This clonotype was seen a few times. V and J are TRBV2 and TRBJ2-7; the D is unclear. The germline CDR1 and CDR2 sequences are SNHLY and FYNNEI. The CDR3 is made up of 10 amino acids. V was cut by 9 bases and J by 2 bases, with 5 bases left in between. For the CDR3, the DNA is TGTGCCAGTCTTCCCTACGAGCAGTACTTC. Its protein is CASLPYEQYF.

This clonotype was recorded at least ten times. A read error may produce the germline difference seen at one junction end. The chain is built from TRBV18 and TRBJ1-3; no firm D call. The CDR3 length is 13 residues. Germline V gene lookup returns CDR1 KGHSH and CDR2 LQKENI. CDR3 sequence reads: CASSEGSENTIYF. Written as DNA, the CDR3 is TGTGCCAGCTCAGAGGGCTCTGAAAACACCATATATTTT.

This clonotype was observed at least ten times. The V and J genes are TRBV7-8 and TRBJ2-3, with D uncertain. Germline CDR1 reads SGHVS; CDR2 reads FQNEAQ. V was cut by 3 bases and J by 0 bases, with 7 bases left in between. The CDR3 extends over 14 amino acids. This chain's CDR3 is CASSFRSSTDTQYF. DNA of the CDR3: TGTGCCAGCAGCTTTAGGTCTAGCACAGATACGCAGTATTTT.

This clonotype was detected ten times or more. The gene calls are TRBV30 and TRBJ1-2; D uncertain. Germline V gives CDR1 GTSNPN, CDR2 SVGIG (reference sequence). The CDR3 runs to 11 residues. The V end lost 2 bases, the J end lost 7 bases, and 8 bases lay between the germline ends. The CDR3 is CAWSIGSGYTF. The DNA of the CDR3 is TGTGCCTGGAGTATAGGTAGTGGCTACACCTTC.

This chain's CDR3 is CASGDGQGGTDTQYF. For the CDR3, the DNA is TGCGCCAGCGGAGACGGACAGGGAGGGACAGATACGCAGTATTTT. The chain employs TRBV5-1 and TRBJ2-3; D possibly corresponds to TRBD1 (8 bases). V was shortened by 7 bases and J by 3 bases, with 18 bases between the two germline ends. There are 15 residues in the CDR3. The germline CDR1 and CDR2 sequences are SGHRS and YFSETQ. Together with reference TRBV5-1 and TRBJ2-3, the CDR3 gives the full variable domain: KAGVTQTPRYLIKTRGQQVTLSCSPISGHRSVSWYQQTPGQGLQFLFEYFSETQRNKGNFPGRFSGRQFSNSRSEMNVSTLELGDSALYLCASGDGQGGTDTQYFGPGTRLTVL.

The chain employs TRBV7-9 and TRBJ2-2; the D is unclear. Trimming stripped 0 bases from V and 3 bases from J, with 5 bases between. Germline V CDR1 and CDR2: SEHNR, FQNEAQ (reference sequence). The CDR3 has 14 residues. CDR3 region: CASSLALYTGELFF. The DNA of the CDR3 is TGTGCCAGCAGCTTAGCACTATACACCGGGGAGCTGTTTTTT.

There are many counts of this clonotype. This chain uses TRBV6-4 with TRBJ1-2; D is perhaps TRBD1 (5 bases). V was trimmed by 3 bases and J by 2 bases, leaving 10 bases between them. The CDR3 covers 14 residues. Germline CDR1 MRHNA, CDR2 SNTAGT. The CDR3 loop is CASSEGPNNYGYTF. The CDR3 DNA reads as TGTGCCAGCAGTGAGGGGCCAAACAACTATGGCTACACCTTC.

In its sample, this clonotype was seen a few times. The chain couples TRBV29-1 to TRBJ2-5, with D perhaps assigned TRBD1 or TRBD2 (5 bases each). Germline values: CDR1 SQVTM, CDR2 ANQGSEA. Trimming stripped 2 bases from V and 5 bases from J, with 12 bases between. The CDR3 extends over 13 amino acids. As DNA, the CDR3 is TGCAGCGTTGAAACTCTAGCAGGGGAGACCCAGTACTTC. Amino acids: CSVETLAGETQYF.

This clonotype turned up a few times. The rearrangement links TRBV29-1 to TRBJ2-7, with D unresolved. V was pared by 4 bases and J by 2 bases, with 15 bases between. The CDR3 totals 14 residues. Germline V gene data show CDR1 as SQVTM and CDR2 as ANQGSEA. The CDR3 spells CSVAFSGVPYEQYF. In DNA, the CDR3 is TGCAGCGTTGCATTTTCGGGTGTTCCCTACGAGCAGTACTTC.

This CDR3 reads CASSLTPNTGELFF. The CDR3 DNA follows: TGTGCCAGCAGCTTAACTCCTAACACCGGGGAGCTGTTTTTT. The chain carries TRBV7-3 and TRBJ2-2; no reliable D call. The CDR3 runs 14 residues. Per germline, CDR1 SGHTA and CDR2 FQGTGA. V shed 0 bases and J shed 2 bases, with 4 bases lying between them.

In DNA form, the CDR3 reads TGTGCCAGCTCCCTCACTAAGGGAGGGACAGGGCCGAACACTGAAGCTTTCTTT. The encoded protein is CASSLTKGGTGPNTEAFF. J is TRBJ1-1 and V is TRBV18, with 9 bases matching TRBD1. V was pared by 6 bases and J by 1 base, with 15 bases of the junction left unmatched. Germline-derived CDR1 and CDR2 are KGHSH and LQKENI. This CDR3 contains 18 residues.

The J gene is TRBJ1-1, the V gene TRBV5-8; D remains unclear. The germline V gene encodes CDR1 SGHTS and CDR2 YDEGEE. Trimming shortened V by 0 bases and J by 6 bases, and 9 bases separated the two germline ends. The CDR3 is made up of 13 amino acids. The CDR3 bases are TGTGCCAGCAGCTTGGTCCGCCCTCCTGAAGCTTTCTTT. Amino acid sequence: CASSLVRPPEAFF.